Listed here are 19 T cell receptor beta chains from one sample, sequenced in a study of T-cell memory formation after mild COVID-19. TCRdb re-derived calls from the 5' RACE reads in MiXCR, one entry per CDR3 protein. The data show approximately 500,000 distinct CDR3 sequences, approximately 23% seen once. What was sequenced was PBMCs or a T cell subset sorted from them (not recorded which). The receptors here all came from an adult woman who had mild COVID-19 (a few samples of this study predate the infection). Cell type and time point are not known.

This clonotype turned up a few times. The chain combines TRBV5-1 with TRBJ2-7, with a possible D match to TRBD2 (5 bases). The CDR3 totals 16 residues. From germline, CDR1 is SGHRS and CDR2 YFSETQ. Trimming shortened V by 0 bases and J by 0 bases, and 13 bases separated the two germline ends. CDR3 nucleotides: TGCGCCAGCAGCTTGGTCCCTAGAGGGCCCTCCTACGAGCAGTACTTC. Protein product: CASSLVPRGPSYEQYF.

The chain couples TRBV6-5 to TRBJ1-6; D not certain. The germline CDR1 and CDR2 sequences are MNHEY and SVGAGI. Trimming cost V 6 bases and J 0 bases, with 18 bases left between them. The CDR3 runs to 18 residues. The CDR3 nucleotides are TGTGCCAGCAGCAAACGCGGGCCAGCCCTCTCCTATAATTCACCCCTCCACTTT. Protein sequence: CASSKRGPALSYNSPLHF.

The chain combines TRBV27 with TRBJ2-7; D is perhaps TRBD2 (6 bases). The germline V and J ends were trimmed by 3 bases and 2 bases, with 14 bases remaining between them. CDR3 length: 15 residues. The germline V gene has CDR1 MNHEY and CDR2 SMNVEV (reference sequence). CDR3 amino acids: CASSFSGLQTYEQYF. CDR3 coding DNA: TGTGCCAGCAGTTTCTCGGGACTGCAGACCTACGAGCAGTACTTC.

V is TRBV9 and J is TRBJ1-1; D not resolved. V was trimmed by 0 bases and J by 7 bases, leaving 13 bases between them. Germline values: CDR1 SGDLS, CDR2 YYNGEE. The CDR3 totals 14 residues. The CDR3, as DNA: TGTGCCAGCAGCGTAGACCGGGATCGGGGTGAAGCTTTCTTT. Residues: CASSVDRDRGEAFF.

Comment on this clonotype: It may be a read error: a sequence one base away is much more abundant. The chain has TRBV12-3 or TRBV12-4 and TRBJ2-7; tentatively, D is TRBD2 (6 bases). The CDR3 is made up of 14 amino acids. V was shortened by 6 bases and J by 6 bases, with 18 bases between the two germline ends. The CDR3 sequence is CASSPTSWRAEQYF. DNA for the CDR3: TGTGCCAGCAGCCCAACTAGCTGGAGGGCCGAGCAGTACTTC.

The table lists this clonotype with a count of one. The chain recombines TRBV20-1 with TRBJ2-7, with D perhaps given as TRBD1 or TRBD2 (5 bases each). The CDR3 consists of 15 residues. The ends were cut back, 0 bases at V and 0 bases at J, with 12 bases in the middle. Germline loops: CDR1 DFQATT, CDR2 SNEGSKA (reference sequence). The CDR3 reads CSARDDSGSSYEQYF. CDR3 bases: TGCAGTGCTAGAGATGACAGCGGTAGCTCCTACGAGCAGTACTTC.

This clonotype has a handful of counts. The chain has TRBV7-2 and TRBJ2-2; TRBD2 agrees at 8 bases. CDR3 length equals 16 residues. The germline V gene has CDR1 SGHTA and CDR2 FQGNSA. Unmatched junction bases numbered 9, after V lost 5 bases and J lost 4 bases. The CDR3 DNA sequence: TGTGCCAGCAGCAGGGTGGGGACTAGTGCCACCGGGGAGCTGTTTTTT. This sequence encodes CASSRVGTSATGELFF.

The J gene is TRBJ2-3, the V gene TRBV2, with D perhaps TRBD1 (5 bases). V was clipped by 7 bases and J by 2 bases, with 13 bases between them. There are 14 residues in the CDR3. CDR1 SNHLY and CDR2 FYNNEI come from the germline V gene. This CDR3 reads CASNQGVTTDTQYF. In DNA form, the CDR3 reads TGTGCCAGCAATCAGGGCGTGACCACAGATACGCAGTATTTT.

The V and J genes are TRBV9 and TRBJ2-1; TRBD2 is a possible D gene (6 bases). Trimming took off 4 bases at V and 4 bases at J, with 15 bases between the two ends. The CDR3 contains 15 residues. CDR1 SGDLS and CDR2 YYNGEE come from the germline V gene. CDR3 coding DNA: TGTGCCAGCAGCCCGCTGGGGGAGGATTACAATGAGCAGTTCTTC. Protein: CASSPLGEDYNEQFF.

This clonotype has a handful of counts. The chain uses TRBV24-1 and TRBJ2-2; D is possibly TRBD2 (5 bases). There are 14 residues in the CDR3. V lost 9 bases to trimming and J lost 3 bases, with 13 bases between them. Germline V CDR1 and CDR2: KGHDR, SFDVKD. The CDR3 spells CATGGEPDTGELFF. In nucleotides, the CDR3 is TGTGCCACCGGAGGAGAGCCGGACACCGGGGAGCTGTTTTTT.

This clonotype has only a few counts. The rearrangement joins TRBV12-3 or TRBV12-4 to TRBJ1-4; a weak D match, TRBD1 (6 bases). The ends were cut back, 4 bases at V and 10 bases at J, with 22 bases in the middle. There are 16 residues in the CDR3. As DNA, the CDR3 is TGTGCCAGCAGTTCCCCAACAGGGAATGGGGAAGGAAAACTGTTTTTT. Translating gives CASSSPTGNGEGKLFF.

This clonotype was recorded a few times. This chain connects TRBV20-1 to TRBJ2-3; 9 bases map to TRBD2. The CDR3 runs 17 residues. J lost 0 bases, V lost 0 bases, and 7 bases had no gene match. Germline V gene lookup returns CDR1 DFQATT and CDR2 SNEGSKA (reference sequence). The CDR3 DNA sequence: TGCAGTGCTAGAGATAGTTGGACTAGCGAAAGCACAGATACGCAGTATTTT. Encoded protein: CSARDSWTSESTDTQYF.

The chain uses TRBV12-3 or TRBV12-4 and TRBJ2-7; D is perhaps TRBD2 (6 bases). The germline V and J ends were trimmed by 4 bases and 0 bases, with 10 bases remaining between them. The CDR3 contains 14 residues. CDR3 amino acids: CASSWRDDSYEQYF. The CDR3 DNA reads TGTGCCAGCAGTTGGAGGGACGACTCCTACGAGCAGTACTTC.

The CDR3 DNA sequence: TGTGCCAGCAGCCAAGGCGGGAGGGCCAAAGGGACAGATACGCAGTATTTT. This encodes CASSQGGRAKGTDTQYF. V and J are TRBV4-2 and TRBJ2-3; 9 bases are a match to TRBD2. The CDR3 contains 17 residues. The V gene end was trimmed by 1 base and the J gene end by 3 bases; junction bases not matched to a gene: 8. Germline V lookup: CDR1 LGHNA, CDR2 YNFKEQ.

The sample holds a few counts of this clonotype. This chain links TRBV20-1 with TRBJ2-7; D uncertain. This CDR3 is built from 12 residues. Looked up from germline, CDR1 is DFQATT and CDR2 is SNEGSKA (reference sequence). Trimming took 5 bases from V and 9 from J, leaving 17 bases between them. In DNA form, the CDR3 reads TGCAGTGCTCCCCTAGGTTCGAGTATGCAGTACTTC. Amino acid sequence: CSAPLGSSMQYF.

V is TRBV7-3 and J is TRBJ1-1, with D uncertain. The germline CDR1 and CDR2 sequences are SGHTA and FQGTGA. The CDR3 is made up of 15 amino acids. V was trimmed by 0 bases and J by 2 bases, leaving 10 bases between them. CDR3 residues: CASSLTKEGNTEAFF. The CDR3 DNA follows: TGTGCCAGCAGCTTAACAAAAGAGGGAAACACTGAAGCTTTCTTT.

This clonotype was found a few times. The CDR3 bases are TGTGCCAGCAGCTTGGGACAGGGAACACTCGCGATAGGCTACACCTTC. Translated: CASSLGQGTLAIGYTF. The gene calls are TRBV5-6 and TRBJ1-2; 7 positions match TRBD1. The CDR3 is 16 amino acids. After removal of 0 bases from V and 8 bases from J, the junction contained 13 bases not matched to a gene. Germline-derived CDR1 and CDR2 are SGHDT and YYEEEE.

This clonotype was counted a few times. The rearrangement joins TRBV25-1 to TRBJ1-4; D not resolved. Germline V CDR1 and CDR2: MGHDK, SYGVNS. Trimming shortened V by 3 bases and J by 0 bases, and 11 bases separated the two germline ends. There are 16 residues in the CDR3. CDR3 sequence: CASSERERPTNEKLFF. As DNA, the CDR3 is TGTGCCAGCAGTGAGCGGGAGCGCCCAACTAATGAAAAACTGTTTTTT.

V is TRBV10-3 and J is TRBJ1-1, with TRBD1 as a possible D gene (5 bases). This CDR3 region has 16 residues. The V end lost 0 bases, the J end lost 0 bases, and 11 bases lay between the germline ends. The V gene's germline CDR1 is ENHRY and CDR2 SYGVKD. The CDR3 here is CAISESPTALNTEAFF. The CDR3 nucleotides are TGTGCCATCAGTGAGTCCCCGACAGCGCTGAACACTGAAGCTTTCTTT.